Listed below are T cell receptor beta chains from one sample, sequenced in a study of shared clonotypes between healthy human individuals. Repertoires were generated with immunoSEQ multiplex PCR, while TCRdb's copy carries only in-frame clones and drops some. Of about 380,000 clones listed, 96% were seen once; the top ten hold about 0.34%. Sequenced input: memory CD8+ T cells sorted from blood. The receptor set was obtained from a young man in good health. Each CDR3 is given with its conserved first and last residue. The D gene is left open where the match is weak. Only part of the rows carry a size: once, few, many, or a class if the clone is expanded.

clone size: -; D gene: -; V gene: TRBV2; J gene: TRBJ2-3; CDR3 DNA: TGTGCCAGCAGTGAACGGCCGCGGGACAGCACAGATACGCAGTATTTT; CDR3 protein: CASSERPRDSTDTQYF
clone size: -; D gene: TRBD2; V gene: TRBV2; J gene: TRBJ2-1; CDR3 DNA: TGTGCCAGCAGTCAACTAGCGGGAGGCCCCTACAATGAGCAGTTCTTC; CDR3 protein: CASSQLAGGPYNEQFF
clone size: -; D gene: TRBD2; V gene: TRBV30; J gene: TRBJ2-1; CDR3 DNA: TGTGCCTGGAGTGTCAGGACTAGCGGGAGGTACAATGAGCAGTTCTTC; CDR3 protein: CAWSVRTSGRYNEQFF
clone size: few; D gene: TRBD2; V gene: TRBV6-5; J gene: TRBJ2-7; CDR3 DNA: TGTGCCAGCAGTTACTCATCGGGGGGGCACTCCTACGAGCAGTACTTC; CDR3 protein: CASSYSSGGHSYEQYF
clone size: -; D gene: TRBD2; V gene: TRBV9; J gene: TRBJ2-5; CDR3 DNA: TGTGCCAGCAGCGTAGGGGCGGGAGGGGCAGGAGAGACCCAGTACTTC; CDR3 protein: CASSVGAGGAGETQYF
clone size: -; D gene: -; V gene: TRBV19; J gene: TRBJ2-7; CDR3 DNA: TGTGCCAGTAGTATAGTCCCCGGGAGCCGTGGTCCCTACGAGCAGTACTTC; CDR3 protein: CASSIVPGSRGPYEQYF
clone size: once; D gene: TRBD2; V gene: TRBV11-2; J gene: TRBJ2-5; CDR3 DNA: TGTGCCAGCAGCTTAACACTAGCGGGGCAAGAGACCCAGTACTTC; CDR3 protein: CASSLTLAGQETQYF
clone size: -; D gene: -; V gene: TRBV2; J gene: TRBJ2-3; CDR3 DNA: TGTGCCAGCAGTCAAAATTACCTCAGGGTCTCTAGCACAGATACGCAGTATTTT; CDR3 protein: CASSQNYLRVSSTDTQYF
clone size: -; D gene: -; V gene: TRBV27; J gene: TRBJ2-7; CDR3 DNA: TGTGCCAGCAGGGACAGATACTACGAGCAGTACTTC; CDR3 protein: CASRDRYYEQYF
clone size: -; D gene: -; V gene: TRBV7-2; J gene: TRBJ2-7; CDR3 DNA: TGTGCCAGCAGCCGCGGGCGGGGATTCTACGAGCAGTACTTC; CDR3 protein: CASSRGRGFYEQYF